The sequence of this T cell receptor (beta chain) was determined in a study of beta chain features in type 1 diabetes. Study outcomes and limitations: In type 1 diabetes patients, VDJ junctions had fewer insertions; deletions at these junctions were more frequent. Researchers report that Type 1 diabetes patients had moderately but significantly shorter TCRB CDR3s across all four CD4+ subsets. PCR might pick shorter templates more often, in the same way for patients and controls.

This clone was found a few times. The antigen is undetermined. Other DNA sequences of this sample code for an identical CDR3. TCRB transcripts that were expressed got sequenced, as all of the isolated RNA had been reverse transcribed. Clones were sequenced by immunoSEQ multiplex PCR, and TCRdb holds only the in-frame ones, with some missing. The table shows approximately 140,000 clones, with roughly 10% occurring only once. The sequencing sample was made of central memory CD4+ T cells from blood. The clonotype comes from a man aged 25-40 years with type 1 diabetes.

CDR3 DNA: TGTGCCAGCAGCCTACAGGGTGAAAAACTGTTTTTT. This translates into CASSLQGEKLFF. The J gene is TRBJ1-4, the V gene TRBV7-2; TRBD1 is a possible D gene (6 bases). The CDR3 is 12 residues long. Per germline, CDR1 SGHTA and CDR2 FQGNSA. Deletions cut 5 bases from V and 7 bases from J, with 8 bases between.